This T cell receptor (beta chain) appears in the sequencing data of a study of human T cells and chemical hapten exposure. About the study: Minor volume differences among pooled libraries chiefly drove per-sample TCR yield variation. Study-wide results and caveats: DPC sensitization produced no change in TCRs with frequency above 1 in 1000.

Time point indicated: healthy volunteer bleed at 2 weeks. Total RNA was extracted from unfractionated whole blood. How the authors handled the data: A typical sample had 95,000 to 100,000 TCRs, with roughly 23,224 to 690,600 overall. TCRdb processed the RACE reads anew with MiXCR; each CDR3 protein has one entry. The V and J calls were determined by TCRdb, not by the authors. The sample consists of about 45,000 distinct CDR3 sequences, less than 4.5% of them appearing once. This clonotype was counted at least ten times. The antigen is not known. This sequence was found in a human donor in good health. Some clones in this sample may be carry-over from other donors' samples. Sequencing was done on a sample of whole blood.

In nucleotides, the CDR3 is TGCGCCAGCAGTGAGACCCTGCTGGAGCAGGGGAGGGATACGCAGTATTTT. Protein: CASSETLLEQGRDTQYF. The chain links TRBV10-2 to TRBJ2-3, with D possibly being TRBD1 or TRBD2 (6 bases each). V shed 2 bases and J shed 6 bases, with 21 bases lying between them. The CDR3 runs to 17 residues. Germline loops: CDR1 WSHSY, CDR2 SAAADI.